This T cell receptor beta chain was recorded in a study of B cell selection in AIRE deficiency. Note on this clone: Its antigen is still unknown.

CD4+CD127+ cells were sorted as the conventional CD4 T cells. This CDR3 comprises 15 residues. The V and J ends lost 4 bases and 0 bases respectively, with 12 bases between them. The germline V gene has CDR1 MDHEN and CDR2 SYDVKM. Authors' analysis steps: Patients' conventional T cells yielded roughly 9.9x10^4 distinct TCRbeta sequences; donors' about 1.5x10^5. Some clones are missing from TCRdb's copy, which holds only in-frame ones; the method was immunoSEQ multiplex PCR. V and J calls and clone size follow that table, whereas D and trimming were derived from the DNA. The sample yields some 23,000 clones, around 97% seen once. Overall study results and limits: CDR3s were shorter in shared Treg sequences, reflecting few non-templated nucleotide insertions. Around a third of healthy-donor shared Treg TCRbeta sequences appeared in patient Tconv cells.

The sequenced sample consisted of conventional CD4+ T cells sorted from PBMCs. The source of this sequence is a human donor with AIRE deficiency. V and J are TRBV28 and TRBJ1-2, with D perhaps matching TRBD1 (5 bases). CDR3 sequence: CASSSRDGTNYGYTF. The CDR3 DNA follows: TGTGCCAGCAGTTCTAGGGACGGCACTAACTATGGCTACACCTTC.